This T cell receptor (beta chain) was captured in a study of blood T cells in healthy people across ages. Study observations and caveats: Reliance upon unsorted PBMCs precluded definitive naive versus antigen-experienced comparison.

With a J-beta primer mix and a sample-barcoded 5' primer, a second PCR ran about 7 to 12 cycles. A single record per CDR3 protein comes from TCRdb applying MiXCR to the 5' RACE reads. The sample shows a few hundred thousand distinct CDR3 sequences, around 27% of them seen only once. Germline CDR1 SGHRS, CDR2 YFSETQ. Trimming pared 4 bases from V and 4 bases from J, leaving 14 bases between. The CDR3 is 14 amino acids. Extraction of total RNA produced a minimum of 5.5 micrograms from each sample. This clonotype was seen a handful of times. Its matching antigen is unknown. These same data were also listed under a study on T cells of mothers and their children.

Specimen: blood. This clonotype was obtained from a boy aged 2 to 10 in good health. V usage is TRBV5-1 and J usage is TRBJ2-5, with D perhaps TRBD1 (6 bases). CDR3 nucleotide sequence: TGCGCCAGCAGCGGGGGACACATGAGAGAGACCCAGTACTTC. Protein sequence: CASSGGHMRETQYF.